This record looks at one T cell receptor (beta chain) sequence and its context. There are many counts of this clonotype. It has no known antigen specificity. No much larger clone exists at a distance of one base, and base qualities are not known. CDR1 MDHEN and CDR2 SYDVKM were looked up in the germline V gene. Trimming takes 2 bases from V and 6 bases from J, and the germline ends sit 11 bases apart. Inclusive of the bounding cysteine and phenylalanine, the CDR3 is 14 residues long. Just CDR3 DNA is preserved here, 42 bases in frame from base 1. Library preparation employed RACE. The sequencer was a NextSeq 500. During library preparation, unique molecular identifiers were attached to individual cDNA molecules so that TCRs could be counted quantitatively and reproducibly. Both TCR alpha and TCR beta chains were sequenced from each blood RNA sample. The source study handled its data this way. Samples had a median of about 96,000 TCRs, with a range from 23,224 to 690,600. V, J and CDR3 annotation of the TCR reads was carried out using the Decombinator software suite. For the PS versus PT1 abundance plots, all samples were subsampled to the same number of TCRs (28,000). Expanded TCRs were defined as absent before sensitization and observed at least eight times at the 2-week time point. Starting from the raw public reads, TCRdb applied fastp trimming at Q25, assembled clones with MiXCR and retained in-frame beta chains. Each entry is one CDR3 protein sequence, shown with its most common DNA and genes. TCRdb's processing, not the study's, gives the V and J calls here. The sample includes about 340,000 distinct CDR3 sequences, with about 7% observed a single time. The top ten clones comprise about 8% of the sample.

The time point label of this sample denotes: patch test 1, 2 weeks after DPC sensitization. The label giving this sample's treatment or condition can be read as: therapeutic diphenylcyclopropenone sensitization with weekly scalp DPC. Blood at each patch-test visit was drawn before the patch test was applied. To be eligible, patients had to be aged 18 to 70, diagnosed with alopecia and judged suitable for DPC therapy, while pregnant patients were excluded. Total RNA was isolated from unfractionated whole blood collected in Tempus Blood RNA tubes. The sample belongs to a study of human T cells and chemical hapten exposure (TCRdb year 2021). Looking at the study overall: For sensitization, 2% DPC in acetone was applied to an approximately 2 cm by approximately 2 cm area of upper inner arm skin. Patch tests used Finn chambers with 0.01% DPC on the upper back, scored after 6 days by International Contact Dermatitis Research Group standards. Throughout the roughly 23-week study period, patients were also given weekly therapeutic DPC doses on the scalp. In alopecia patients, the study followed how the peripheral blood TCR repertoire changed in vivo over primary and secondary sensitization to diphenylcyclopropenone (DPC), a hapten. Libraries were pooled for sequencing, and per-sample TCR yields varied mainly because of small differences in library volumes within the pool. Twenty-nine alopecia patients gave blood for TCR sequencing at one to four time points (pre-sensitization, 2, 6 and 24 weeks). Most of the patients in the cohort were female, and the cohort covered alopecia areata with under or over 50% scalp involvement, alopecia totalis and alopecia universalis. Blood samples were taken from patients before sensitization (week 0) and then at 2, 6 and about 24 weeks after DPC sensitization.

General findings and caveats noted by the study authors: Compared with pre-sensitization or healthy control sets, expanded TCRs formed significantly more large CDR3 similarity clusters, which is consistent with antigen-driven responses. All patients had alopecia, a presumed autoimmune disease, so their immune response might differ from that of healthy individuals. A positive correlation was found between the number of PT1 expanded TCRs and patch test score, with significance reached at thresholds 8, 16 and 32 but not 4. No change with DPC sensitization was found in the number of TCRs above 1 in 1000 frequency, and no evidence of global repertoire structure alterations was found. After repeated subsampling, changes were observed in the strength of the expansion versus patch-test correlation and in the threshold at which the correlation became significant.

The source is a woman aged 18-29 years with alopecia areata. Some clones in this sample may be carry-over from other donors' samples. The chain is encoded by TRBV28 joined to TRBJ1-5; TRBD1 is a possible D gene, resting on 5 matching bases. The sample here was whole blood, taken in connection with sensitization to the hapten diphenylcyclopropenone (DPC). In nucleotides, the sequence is TGTGCCAGCAGTTTAATTTCAGGGATTCAGCCCCAGCATTTT. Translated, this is CASSLISGIQPQHF.